This record concerns one TCR beta chain sequence. The antigen it binds to is not known. No quality values exist for individual bases; no much larger clone is one base distant. Amplification of TCR beta CDR3 regions was carried out from RNA transcripts. The first round of RT-PCR for the TCR CDR3 was performed with the HTBI primer set and the Qiagen OneStep RT-PCR kit. Libraries were constructed in a second round of multiplex PCR, after which size selection and purification were performed. Libraries were sequenced paired-end with 100 bp reads on an Illumina HiSeq2000. In the authors' own workflow: Raw data were processed with SOAPnuke, discarding reads with adapters, uncalled bases, mean Phred below 15, or no exact constant-primer or identifier match. COPE v1.2.5 was used to merge high-quality paired reads, and clonotypes were defined as unique nucleotide sequences. MiTCR v1.1 was used to align clonotypes to the IMGT TRBV, TRBD and TRBJ reference segments. The analysis included only V-J combinations with a frequency above 0.0001, which together covered around 99% of the repertoires. A TCS score was defined as the ratio between F50 (clonal expansion) and ExV (chaos), using BLOSUM62-based TCRdist between CDR3 peptides within each V-J. Welch's t-statistics and random forest reduced around 550 V-J features to 13, which were used in a naive Bayes classifier (R e1071). TCRdb passed the public sequencing reads through fastp at Q25 and MiXCR, retaining productive beta sequences. Rows merge per CDR3 protein into single entries with the most common DNA and genes. In this record, the V and J calls reflect TCRdb's handling and not the investigators' own analysis. The sample data list roughly 180,000 distinct CDR3 sequences, and around 8.9% of these were observed just once. The top ten clones comprise roughly a fifth of the sample.

This record belongs to a study of T cells in Graves' hyperthyroidism and ophthalmopathy (dated by TCRdb to between 2019 and 2020). Some background on the complete study: Peripheral blood samples were taken at initial diagnosis, before any treatment was given. The paper describes TCR Vbeta CDR3 sequencing of about 140 peripheral blood samples, made up of roughly 45 ophthalmopathy patients, approximately 76 hyperthyroidism patients and some 17 progressor patients. To identify distinguishing TCR V-J signatures, a discovery cohort of around 100 patients was used, comprising 43 with Graves' ophthalmopathy and around 57 with stable Graves' hyperthyroidism. After sampling, hyperthyroidism patients received methimazole starting at 30 mg daily, and ophthalmopathy patients received high-dose intravenous methylprednisolone. Prospective prediction of ophthalmopathy was tested in an independent validation cohort consisting of about 20 hyperthyroidism patients and approximately 16 patients who later progressed to ophthalmopathy. Thyroid tissue and blood T-cell repertoires from roughly six Graves' hyperthyroidism patients were also compared in the study. The 100 or so discovery patients were divided at random into training and test sets in a 7:3 ratio.

On the study overall, not on this receptor specifically: Ophthalmopathy was separated from stable hyperthyroidism by a 13 V-J signature model, with over 85% sensitivity and about 81% specificity obtained in cross-validation and 80%/75% obtained in testing. During validation, the model predicted progression to ophthalmopathy a median of approximately 7 months ahead of onset, with roughly 65% sensitivity and 72.22% specificity. Most expanded thyroid clonotypes (frequency above 0.001) were also found in blood, which suggests that blood repertoires may mirror thyroid immune responses. Sample size was not statistically predetermined, and blinding of investigators to group allocation was not performed.

Hyperthyroidism patients were newly diagnosed, with disease duration under 2 months, and aged 18 to 65 years. Exclusion was applied to patients with uncontrolled infections, other autoimmune diseases, pregnancy or lactation. Diagnoses relied on clinical symptoms, serum thyroxine and TRAb, thyroid ultrasound and orbital computed tomography. For progressor patients, blood was drawn at the first diagnosis of hyperthyroidism, before any ophthalmopathy symptoms had appeared. PBMCs were separated from approximately 9.9 ml of fresh peripheral blood using Ficoll-Paque density gradient centrifugation. Progressor patients were initially diagnosed with Graves' hyperthyroidism and developed ophthalmopathy during follow-up. Trizol reagent was used to extract total RNA, and RNA quality was then checked on an Agilent 2100 Bioanalyzer. Cut back by 2 bases and 2 bases, the V and J ends lie 14 bases apart. The germline V gene specifies SGHRS as CDR1 and YFSETQ as CDR2. From the cysteine through the phenylalanine, the CDR3 covers 15 amino acids. CDR3 DNA is the only sequence kept; it has 45 bases, read in frame from the first base.

The material sequenced was blood. The source of this sequence is a woman under 30 with Graves' hyperthyroidism that later progressed to Graves' ophthalmopathy. This sequence uses TRBV5-1 and TRBJ2-7; possibly the D gene is TRBD2, per 6 matching bases. Read as DNA, the sequence is TGCGCCAGCAGCTTCGACGATAGCGGAGCCTACGAGCAGTACTTC. It translates as CASSFDDSGAYEQYF.